This TCR beta chain derives from a study of blood T cell repertoires in COVID-19. Study-wide background: The samples span acute and convalescent COVID-19 from the United States, Italy and Spain. Sources were T cells, B-cell-depleted T cells, or PBMCs; the material itself was cDNA or gDNA.

In the authors' methods: Amplification with reference gene primers provided the estimates of nucleated cell counts. Method: immunoSEQ multiplex PCR; TCRdb's copy keeps in-frame clones and lacks some. D and trimming were read from the DNA, whereas the V and J calls and clone size are those reported in that table. The top ten clones hold 1.5% of a sample with around 140,000 clones, about 91% of them seen once. The V end was cut by 7 bases, the J end by 2 bases, with 10 bases between. Looked up from germline, CDR1 is LNHDA and CDR2 is SQIVND (reference sequence). The CDR3 contains 13 residues. Source material: peripheral blood. The TCR sequence derives from a woman in her fifties or sixties with acute or convalescent COVID-19. This rearrangement joins TRBV19 to TRBJ2-3; possibly TRBD1 for D (5 bases). CDR3 coding DNA: TGTGCCAGTATCGACAGACACACAGATACGCAGTATTTT. Translated, it gives CASIDRHTDTQYF.